Sequencing of this TCR beta chain was carried out in a study of blood T cells in healthy people across ages (dated by TCRdb to between 2015 and 2017). Background for the entire study: In model experiments, template switching captured about one uniquely barcoded TCR beta cDNA molecule for every two T cells. For two donors (one aged 18 to 29 and one aged 80 or older), the study analyzed two additional independent replicas of 1 million unique cDNA reads from the same blood draw. The donors were split into four age groups: young (average around 15 years), middle-aged (around 40), aged (roughly 68) and long-lived (roughly 86). The study measured age-related changes in TCR beta repertoire diversity using deep sequencing normalized with unique cDNA molecular identifiers. To avoid experimental bias, donors of different ages were randomly spread across the sequencing lanes. What the study reported, not specific to this receptor: As age increased, observed TCR beta diversity per million T cells dropped in a roughly linear way, and a significant reduction was already evident by age around 41. Conclusive comparison of naive and antigen-experienced compartments was prevented by the profiling of bulk unsorted PBMCs. The CMV infection status of donors was not known, potentially confounding age-related changes in expanded clonotypes. A strong correlation was found between observed TCR beta diversity and the percentage of naive T cells measured by flow cytometry. Estimates of total diversity based on one million sequenced T cells were considered lower bounds and underestimates. Compared with the aged group, the long-lived group had more naive CD4+ T cells, fewer expanded clones and increased TCR diversity, a pattern suggesting age selection.

Libraries came from 5' RACE. A second PCR of roughly 7 to 11 cycles was run with a J-beta primer mix and a sample-barcoded 5' primer. Each TCR beta cDNA molecule received a unique molecular identifier from a template-switch 5' adaptor carrying 12 random nucleotides. At least 2.5 million CDR3-containing paired-end reads were obtained from each sample. First-strand cDNA synthesis was performed from all RNA using the Mint cDNA synthesis kit, with priming by a TRBC-specific oligonucleotide. All cDNA was treated with uracil-DNA glycosylase and then went through a first 18-cycle PCR with the universal primers M1SS and BC2_uni_R. As for the authors' bioinformatics: For normalization, 1 million high-quality reads were randomly selected from each sample, with every read carrying a distinct molecular identifier. Instead of being binned into consensus sequences, reads that shared molecular identifiers were thrown out. MiTCR, with a Q25 quality threshold and the strictest error-elimination algorithm, was used for CDR3 identification, clonotype clustering and error correction. A nonparametric unseen species model with Euler transformation was used to estimate lower-bound total TCR beta diversity. The raw public data were reprocessed by TCRdb itself: fastp quality trimming at Q25, MiXCR clonotype calling, in-frame beta chains only. Every entry covers one CDR3 protein and lists the most common genes and DNA from its rows. The V and J calls were determined by TCRdb, not by the authors. The sample contains around 2 million distinct CDR3 sequences, approximately 39% of them found a single time. The biggest ten clones account for under 25% of the sample.

This clonotype was observed a single time. Its antigen is unknown. At one boundary the junction diverges from the germline segment, which might be a read error. The roughly 39 donors, aged about 6 to 100 years, were systemically healthy Caucasian individuals from Russia. Around 9.7 milliliters of peripheral blood were collected from each donor into EDTA-treated Vacutainer tubes. Ficoll-Paque density-gradient centrifugation was used to isolate PBMCs, with at least 6 million obtained per sample. Trizol reagent was used to extract total RNA from the PBMCs, yielding at least 6 micrograms per sample. Naive CD45RAhigh/CD27high T cell percentages were measured by flow cytometry on a PBMC aliquot from every donor. The CDR3 measures 14 amino acids from cysteine to phenylalanine. The DNA shown is the 42-base CDR3, in frame from base 1. The germline V gene supplies CDR1 MNHEY and CDR2 SVGAGI.

The TCR was taken from a human donor in good health. Sequences were obtained from blood. Recombination linked TRBV6-5 to TRBJ1-2; the junction holds 8 bases that match TRBD1. The sequence in DNA is TGTACCAGCAGTAAGGACAGGGCGCCCTATGGCTACACCTTC. It translates as CTSSKDRAPYGYTF.